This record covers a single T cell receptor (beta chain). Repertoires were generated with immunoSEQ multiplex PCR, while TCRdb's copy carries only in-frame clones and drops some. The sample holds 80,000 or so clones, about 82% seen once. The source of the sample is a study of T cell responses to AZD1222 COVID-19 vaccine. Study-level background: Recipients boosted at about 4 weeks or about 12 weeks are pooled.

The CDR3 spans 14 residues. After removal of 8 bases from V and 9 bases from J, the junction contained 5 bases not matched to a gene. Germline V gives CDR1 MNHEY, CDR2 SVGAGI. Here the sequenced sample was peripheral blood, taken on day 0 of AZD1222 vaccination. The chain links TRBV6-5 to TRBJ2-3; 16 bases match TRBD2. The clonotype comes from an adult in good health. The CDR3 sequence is CASHGTSGRGTQYF. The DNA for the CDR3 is TGTGCCAGCCACGGGACTAGCGGGAGGGGAACGCAGTATTTT.